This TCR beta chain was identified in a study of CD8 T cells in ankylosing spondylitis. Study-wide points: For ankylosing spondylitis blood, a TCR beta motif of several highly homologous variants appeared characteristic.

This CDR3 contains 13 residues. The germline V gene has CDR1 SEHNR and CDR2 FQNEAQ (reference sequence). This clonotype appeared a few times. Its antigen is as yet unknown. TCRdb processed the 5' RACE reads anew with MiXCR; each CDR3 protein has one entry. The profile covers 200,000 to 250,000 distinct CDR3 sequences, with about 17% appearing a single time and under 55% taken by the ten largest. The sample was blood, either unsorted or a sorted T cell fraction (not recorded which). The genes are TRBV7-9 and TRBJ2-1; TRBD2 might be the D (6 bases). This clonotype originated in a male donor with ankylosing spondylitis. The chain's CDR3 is CATSLASYNEQFF. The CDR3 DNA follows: TGTGCAACATCTCTAGCGAGCTACAATGAGCAGTTCTTC.